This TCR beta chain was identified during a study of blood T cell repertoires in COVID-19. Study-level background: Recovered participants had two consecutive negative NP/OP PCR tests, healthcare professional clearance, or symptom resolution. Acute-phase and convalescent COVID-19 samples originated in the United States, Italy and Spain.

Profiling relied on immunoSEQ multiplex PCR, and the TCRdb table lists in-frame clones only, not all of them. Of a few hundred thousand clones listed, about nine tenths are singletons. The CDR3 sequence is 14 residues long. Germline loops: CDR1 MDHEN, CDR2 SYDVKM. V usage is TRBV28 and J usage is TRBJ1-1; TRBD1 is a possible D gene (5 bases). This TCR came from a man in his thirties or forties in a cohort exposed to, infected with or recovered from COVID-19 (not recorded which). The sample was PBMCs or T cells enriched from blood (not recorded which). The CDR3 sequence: CAHQRGGVNTEAFF. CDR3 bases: TGTGCTCATCAGCGCGGGGGTGTGAACACTGAAGCTTTCTTT.